This T cell receptor beta chain was recorded in a study of CD8+CD57+ T cells in acquired aplastic anemia. Patients chosen for sequencing had shown CD8+CD57+ cell expansion by flow cytometry. The template used for profiling TCR beta VDJ and CDR3 was genomic DNA. TCRdb fed the reads into MiXCR, producing one record per CDR3 protein. The data contain 200,000 to 250,000 distinct CDR3 sequences, approximately 51% of them singletons. Per the germline V gene, CDR1 is LNHDA and CDR2 is SQIVND (reference sequence). Trimming left V 3 bases short and J 5 bases short, with 14 bases between. The CDR3 extends over 15 amino acids. Notes on this clonotype: What it recognizes is unknown.

Study outcomes and limitations: There were around 28 CD8+ CDR3 sequences that occurred in both patients and controls.

V usage is TRBV19 and J usage is TRBJ1-5, with D tentatively TRBD1 (6 bases). The material sequenced was sorted CD4+, CD8+, or CD8+CD57+ T cells (not recorded which) from PBMCs. The origin of this receptor is a human donor with aplastic anemia. In DNA, the CDR3 is TGTGCCAGTAGTATGGGGGGCAGGGAACATCAGCCCCAGCATTTT. Protein product: CASSMGGREHQPQHF.